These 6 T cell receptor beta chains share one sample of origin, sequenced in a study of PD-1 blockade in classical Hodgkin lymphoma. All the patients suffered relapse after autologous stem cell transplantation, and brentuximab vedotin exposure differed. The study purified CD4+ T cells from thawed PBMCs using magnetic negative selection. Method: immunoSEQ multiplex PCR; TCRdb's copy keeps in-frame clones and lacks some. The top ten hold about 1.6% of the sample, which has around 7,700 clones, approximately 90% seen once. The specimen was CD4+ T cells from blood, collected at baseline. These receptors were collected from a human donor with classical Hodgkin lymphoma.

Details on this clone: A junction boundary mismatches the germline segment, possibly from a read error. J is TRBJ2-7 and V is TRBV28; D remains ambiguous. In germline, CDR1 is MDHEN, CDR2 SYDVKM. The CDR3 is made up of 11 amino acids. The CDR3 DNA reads TGTGCCAGCAGTTCCCGGAACTACCCACACTTC. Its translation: CASSSRNYPHF.

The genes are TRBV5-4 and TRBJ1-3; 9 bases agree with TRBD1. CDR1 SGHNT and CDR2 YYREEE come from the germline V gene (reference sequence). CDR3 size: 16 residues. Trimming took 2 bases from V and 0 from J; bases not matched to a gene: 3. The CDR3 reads CASSLDRGSSGNTIYF. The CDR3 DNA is TGTGCCAGCAGCTTAGACAGGGGGAGCTCTGGAAACACCATATATTTT.

The chain's CDR3 is CASTPGAGRVTGELFF. CDR3 coding DNA: TGCGCCAGCACCCCTGGGGCAGGCCGGGTCACCGGGGAGCTGTTTTTT. The chain carries TRBV5-1 and TRBJ2-2, with a weak D call TRBD1 (5 bases). Germline assignment: CDR1 SGHRS and CDR2 YFSETQ. The CDR3 covers 16 residues. The ends were cut back, 6 bases at V and 4 bases at J, with 19 bases in the middle.

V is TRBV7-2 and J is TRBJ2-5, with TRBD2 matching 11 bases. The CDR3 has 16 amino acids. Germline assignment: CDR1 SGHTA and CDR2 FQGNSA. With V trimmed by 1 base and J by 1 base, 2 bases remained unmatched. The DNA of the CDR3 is TGTGCCAGCAGCTTAGGGCTAGCGGGGGGCCAAGAGACCCAGTACTTC. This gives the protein CASSLGLAGGQETQYF.

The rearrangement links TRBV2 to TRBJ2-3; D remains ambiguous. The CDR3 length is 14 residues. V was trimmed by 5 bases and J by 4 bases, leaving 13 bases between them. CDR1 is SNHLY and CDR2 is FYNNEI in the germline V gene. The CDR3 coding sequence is TGTGCCAGCAGTCTGGTTTCTAGTTCAGATACGCAGTATTTT. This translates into CASSLVSSSDTQYF.

The CDR3 sequence is CASSSIRTSGRETQYF. The CDR3 region has the DNA TGTGCCAGTAGTAGTATAAGGACTAGCGGAAGGGAGACCCAGTACTTC. The V call is TRBV19, the J call TRBJ2-5, with 10 bases matching TRBD2. This CDR3 spans 16 amino acids. The J segment lost 5 bases and the V segment lost 4 bases, leaving 10 bases of the junction unmatched. Germline-derived CDR1 and CDR2 are LNHDA and SQIVND (reference sequence).